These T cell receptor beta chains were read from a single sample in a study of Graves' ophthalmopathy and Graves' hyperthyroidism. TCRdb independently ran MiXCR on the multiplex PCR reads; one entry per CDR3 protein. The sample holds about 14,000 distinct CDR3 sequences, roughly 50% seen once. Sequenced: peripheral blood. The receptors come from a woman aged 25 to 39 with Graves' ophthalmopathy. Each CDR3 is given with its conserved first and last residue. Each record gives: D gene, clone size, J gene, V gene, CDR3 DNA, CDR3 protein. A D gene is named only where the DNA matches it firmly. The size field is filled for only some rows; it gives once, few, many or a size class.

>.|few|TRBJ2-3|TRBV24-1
TGTGCCACCCCACTAGGGTTTGATGGCACAGATACGCAGTATTTT
CATPLGFDGTDTQYF
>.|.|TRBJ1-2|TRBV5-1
TGCGCCAGCAGCTTGGACATATATGGCTACACCTTC
CASSLDIYGYTF
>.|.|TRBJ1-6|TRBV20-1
TGCAGTGCCCGGGAGGTTGGAGCCGGGAAGAATTCACCCCTCCACTTT
CSAREVGAGKNSPLHF
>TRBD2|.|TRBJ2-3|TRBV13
TGTGCCAGCAGCTTAGCGGGAGGAAGCACAGATACGCAGTATTTT
CASSLAGGSTDTQYF
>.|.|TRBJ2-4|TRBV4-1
TGCGCCAGCAGCCAGGGTGCAGTCCCGGGACGTTTAGCCAATGACATTCAGTACTTC
CASSQGAVPGRLANDIQYF
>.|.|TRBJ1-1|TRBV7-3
TGTGCCAGCGGCGAGGGTGCGGGGACTGAAGCTTTCTTT
CASGEGAGTEAFF
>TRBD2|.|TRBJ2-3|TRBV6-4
TGTGCCACCGGGACTAGCGGCACAGGTACGCAGTATTTT
CATGTSGTGTQYF
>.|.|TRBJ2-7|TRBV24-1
TGTGCCAGCAGTTTATCCCCCACCTACGAGCAGTACTTC
CASSLSPTYEQYF
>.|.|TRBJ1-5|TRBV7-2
TGTGCCAGCAGCCTAGACATCTATAGCAATCAGCCCCAGCATTTT
CASSLDIYSNQPQHF
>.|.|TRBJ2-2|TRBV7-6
TGTGCCAGCAGCTTAGCAGGGCTCACCGGGGAGCTGTTTTTT
CASSLAGLTGELFF
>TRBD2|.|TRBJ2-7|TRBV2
TGTGCCAGCAGTCCCACACAGACTAGCGGCGCCTACGAGCAGTACTTC
CASSPTQTSGAYEQYF
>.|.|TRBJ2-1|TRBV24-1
TGTGCCACCAGTTTATCACCACAAAGCTTAATCCTAAGGGGTATCTACAATGAGCAGTTCTTC
CATSLSPQSLILRGIYNEQFF
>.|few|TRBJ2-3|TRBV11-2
TGTGCCAGCAGCTCCAACCTGGGCGATACGCAGTATTTT
CASSSNLGDTQYF
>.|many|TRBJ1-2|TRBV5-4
TGTGCCAGCAGCTTGTGGGATCCCATTTCCTATGGCTACACCTTC
CASSLWDPISYGYTF
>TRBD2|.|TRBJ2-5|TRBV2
TGTGCCAGCGAAGGACTAGCGGGAGCGGATGGGGAGACCCAGTACTTC
CASEGLAGADGETQYF
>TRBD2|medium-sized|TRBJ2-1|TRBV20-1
TGCAGTGCGAGAGGGACTAGCGGGAGATCCGGCAATGAGCAGTTCTTC
CSARGTSGRSGNEQFF
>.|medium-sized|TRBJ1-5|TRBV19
TGTGCCAGTAGTATACTTAGTGGAAGCAATCAGCCCCAGCATTTT
CASSILSGSNQPQHF
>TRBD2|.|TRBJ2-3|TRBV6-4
TGTGCCAGCAGTGACTCCGGGACTAGCGGCACAGATACGCAGTATTTT
CASSDSGTSGTDTQYF
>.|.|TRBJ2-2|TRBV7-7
TGTGCTAGCAGCGTTGACAGGAACACCGGGGAGCTGTTTTTT
CASSVDRNTGELFF
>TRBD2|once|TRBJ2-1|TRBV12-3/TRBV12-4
TGTGCCAGCAGTCCTCGGACTAGCGGGAGCAATGAGCAGTTCTTC
CASSPRTSGSNEQFF
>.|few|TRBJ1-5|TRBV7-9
TGTGCCAGCAGCACTGACAGTCAGCCCCAGCATTTT
CASSTDSQPQHF
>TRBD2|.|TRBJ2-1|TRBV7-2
TGTGCCAGCAGCTTAGTCTCCGGGACTAGAACGTCCAATGAGCAGTTCTTC
CASSLVSGTRTSNEQFF
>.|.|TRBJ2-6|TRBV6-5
TGTGCCAGCAGTGGGGGGCCTGGGGCCAACGTCCTGACTTTC
CASSGGPGANVLTF
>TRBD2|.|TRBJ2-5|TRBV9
TGTGCCAGCAGTCAGGGACTAGCGGGAGGAGAGACCCAGTACTTC
CASSQGLAGGETQYF
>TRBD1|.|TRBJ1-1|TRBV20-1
TGCAGTGCAACGACTAGCGGGACAGTGAGTGAAGCTTTCTTT
CSATTSGTVSEAFF
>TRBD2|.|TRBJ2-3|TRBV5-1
TGCGCCAGCAGCTTGGGTACTAGCGGGGAGACAAATACGCAGTATTTT
CASSLGTSGETNTQYF
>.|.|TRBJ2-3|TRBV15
TGTGCCACCAGTCCTGATCGGGGCTTCATGAATACGCAGTATTTT
CATSPDRGFMNTQYF
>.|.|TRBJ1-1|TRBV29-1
TGCAGCGTTGAATACCAAGCGGGGGAGACTGAAGCTTTCTTT
CSVEYQAGETEAFF